This T cell receptor (beta chain) originates from a study of radiotherapy plus CTLA-4 blockade in lung cancer. The protocol was immunoSEQ multiplex PCR, while the TCRdb copy is restricted to in-frame clones and leaves out a portion. The top ten clones hold about a quarter of a sample with roughly 90,000 clones, 80% to 85% of them seen once. Germline V CDR1 and CDR2: SGDLS, YYNGEE. The CDR3 extends over 13 amino acids. V shed 0 bases and J shed 5 bases, with 9 bases lying between them. This clone was seen just once. Sample: peripheral blood, taken from a patient treated with radiotherapy plus ipilimumab. The chain couples TRBV9 to TRBJ2-7; D could derive from TRBD1 or TRBD2 (6 bases each). The TCR originated in a human donor with non-small cell lung cancer that progressed on radiotherapy plus ipilimumab. The CDR3 DNA follows: TGTGCCAGCAGCGTAGACGGGGGCCACGAGCAGTACTTC. Its protein product is CASSVDGGHEQYF.